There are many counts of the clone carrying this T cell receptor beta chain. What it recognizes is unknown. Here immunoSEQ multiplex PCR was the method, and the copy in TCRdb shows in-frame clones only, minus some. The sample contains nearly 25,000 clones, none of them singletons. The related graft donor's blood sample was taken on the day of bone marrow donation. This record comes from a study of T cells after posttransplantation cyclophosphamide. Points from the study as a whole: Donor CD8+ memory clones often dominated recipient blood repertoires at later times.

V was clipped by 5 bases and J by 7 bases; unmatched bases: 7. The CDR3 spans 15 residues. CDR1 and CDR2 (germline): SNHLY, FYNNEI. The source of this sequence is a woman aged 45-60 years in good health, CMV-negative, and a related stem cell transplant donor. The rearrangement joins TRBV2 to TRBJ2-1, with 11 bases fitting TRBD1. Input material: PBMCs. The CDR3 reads CASSRTGGEGNEQFF. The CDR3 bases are TGTGCCAGCAGTAGGACAGGGGGCGAAGGGAATGAGCAGTTCTTC.